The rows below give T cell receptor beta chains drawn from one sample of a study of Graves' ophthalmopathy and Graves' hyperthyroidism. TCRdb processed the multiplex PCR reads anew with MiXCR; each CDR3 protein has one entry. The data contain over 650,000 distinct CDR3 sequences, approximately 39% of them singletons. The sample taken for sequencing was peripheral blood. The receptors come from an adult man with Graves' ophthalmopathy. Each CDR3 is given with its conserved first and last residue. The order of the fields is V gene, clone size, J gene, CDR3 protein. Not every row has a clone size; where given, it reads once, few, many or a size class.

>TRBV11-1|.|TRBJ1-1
CASRLYSLTNTGAFF
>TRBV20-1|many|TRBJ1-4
CSARGRENNEKLFF
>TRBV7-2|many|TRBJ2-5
CASSSASREAETQYF
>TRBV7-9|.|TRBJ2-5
CASSLIAGGGETQYF
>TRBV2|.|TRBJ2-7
CANDRVTGGNPNF
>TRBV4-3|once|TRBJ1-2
CASSQDLPGQVYGYTF
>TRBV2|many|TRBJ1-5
CASSLNRDNNQPQHF
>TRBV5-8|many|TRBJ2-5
CASRSAGGRETQYF
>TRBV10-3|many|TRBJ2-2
CAISGGGYTGELFF
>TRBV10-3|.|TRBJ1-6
CAISEWSGSPLHF
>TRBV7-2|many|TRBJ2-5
CASSLAGRETQYF
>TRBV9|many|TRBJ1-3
CASSVGGNSGNTIYF
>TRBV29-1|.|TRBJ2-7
CSERRYEQYF
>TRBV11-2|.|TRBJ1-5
CASRKNPGTGNKGPQHF
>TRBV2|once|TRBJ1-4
CASGTDNEKLFF
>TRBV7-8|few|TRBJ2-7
CASSQLPLAGGFYEQYF
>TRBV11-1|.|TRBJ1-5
CAQSPRVNQPQHF
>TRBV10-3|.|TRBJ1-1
CAITPGGRGTEAFF
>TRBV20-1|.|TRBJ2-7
CSARAGTGFYEQYF
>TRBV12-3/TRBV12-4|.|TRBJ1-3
CASRRDRGGNTIYF
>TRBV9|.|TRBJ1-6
CASSHQGLNSPLHF
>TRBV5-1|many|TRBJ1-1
CASSLVPSGGLEDTEAFF
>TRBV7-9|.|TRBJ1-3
CVSSLTDFPGSTIYF
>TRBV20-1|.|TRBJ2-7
CSATEYGTGATYEQYF
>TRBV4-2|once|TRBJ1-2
CASRPETGVNGYTF
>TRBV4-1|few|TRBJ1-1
CASSQGVPEAFF
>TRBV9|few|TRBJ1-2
CASSSGSARGANYGYTF
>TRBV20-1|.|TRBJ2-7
CSASLQGGLADYEQYF
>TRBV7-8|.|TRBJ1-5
CASSRQGANQPQHF
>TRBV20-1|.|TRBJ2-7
CSATRDRGLEQYF
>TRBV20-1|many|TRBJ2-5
CSAIGLGETQYF
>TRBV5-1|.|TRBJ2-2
CASSPWESGELFF
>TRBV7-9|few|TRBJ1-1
CASSTGPQGADTEAFF
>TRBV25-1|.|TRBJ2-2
CASSLVERGTYTGELFF
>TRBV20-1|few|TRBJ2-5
CSARDVGQGAGLETQYF
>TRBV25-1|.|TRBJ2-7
CASSLGTSSYGQYF
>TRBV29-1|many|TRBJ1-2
CSVEGDTGGYTF
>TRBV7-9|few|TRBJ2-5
CAWRKDGQETQYF
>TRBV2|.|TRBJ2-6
CASRLQSYGANVLTF
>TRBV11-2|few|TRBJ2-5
CASSLTSVETQYF
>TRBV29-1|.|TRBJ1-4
CSVGALRMEELFF
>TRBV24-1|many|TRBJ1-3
CATSDSPDSGNTIYF